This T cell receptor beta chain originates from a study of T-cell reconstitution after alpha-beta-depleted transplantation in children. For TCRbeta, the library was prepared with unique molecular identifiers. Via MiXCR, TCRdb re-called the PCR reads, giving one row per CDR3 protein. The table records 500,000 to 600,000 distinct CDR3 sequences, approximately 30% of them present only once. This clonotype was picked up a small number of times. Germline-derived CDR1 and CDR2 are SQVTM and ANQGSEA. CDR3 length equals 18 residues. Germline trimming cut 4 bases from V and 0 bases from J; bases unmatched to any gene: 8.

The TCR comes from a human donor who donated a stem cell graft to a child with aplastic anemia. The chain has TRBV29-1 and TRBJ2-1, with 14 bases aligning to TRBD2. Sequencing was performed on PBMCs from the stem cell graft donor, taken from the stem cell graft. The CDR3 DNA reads TGCAGCGTTGGAGGGACTAGCGGGAGTTCGGGCTCCTACAATGAGCAGTTCTTC. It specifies CSVGGTSGSSGSYNEQFF.